This TCR beta chain was observed in a study of beta chain features in type 1 diabetes. Study results and limitations: TCRB repertoires of naive, central memory and Treg cells appeared more similar among patients than among healthy donors.

In this sample, this clone turned up a few times. The target antigen is unknown. At the DNA level, this CDR3 is encoded by other sequences in the same sample as well. Every isolated RNA sample was fully reverse transcribed, so sequencing captured expressed TCRB transcripts. Repertoires were generated with immunoSEQ multiplex PCR, while TCRdb's copy carries only in-frame clones and drops some. The sample has about 150,000 clones, around 10% seen once. The germline gives CDR1 SGDLS, CDR2 YYNGEE. This CDR3 comprises 12 residues. Between the trimmed V and J ends, which lost 4 bases and 2 bases, there was a span of 5 bases.

The sample taken for sequencing was central memory CD4+ T cells from blood. This sequence joins TRBV9 and TRBJ2-3; D gene unclear. The source of this sequence is a man younger than 35 in good health. Written as DNA, the CDR3 is TGTGCCAGCAGCCCGAACACAGATACGCAGTATTTT. Its translation: CASSPNTDTQYF.